Listed here are 25 T cell receptor beta chains from one sample, sequenced in a study of blood T cell repertoires in COVID-19. Libraries were prepared by immunoSEQ multiplex PCR; TCRdb keeps only in-frame clonotypes and omits some of them. The sample has under 300,000 clones, 88% seen once. The sample consisted of peripheral blood. The receptors were sampled from a woman in her 30s with acute or convalescent COVID-19.

J is TRBJ2-1 and V is TRBV30; 8 nucleotides align to TRBD1. V trimming: 4 bases; J trimming: 3 bases; junction bases outside the gene matches: 8. CDR1 and CDR2 (germline): GTSNPN, SVGIG (reference sequence). The length of the CDR3 is 15 residues. CDR3 in amino acids: CAWNPGGARYNEQFF. In DNA form, the CDR3 reads TGTGCCTGGAATCCAGGGGGCGCTCGCTACAATGAGCAGTTCTTC. Together with reference TRBV30 and TRBJ2-1, the CDR3 gives the full variable domain: SQTIHQWPATLVQPVGSPLSLECTVEGTSNPNLYWYRQAAGRGLQLLFYSVGIGQISSEVPQNLSASRPQDRQFILSSKKLLLSDSGFYLCAWNPGGARYNEQFFGPGTRLTVL.

This clone was seen ten or more times. CDR3 DNA sequence: TGTGCCAGCAGCTTAGGGGCGGGAGTTCTTTTCTACGAGCAGTACTTC. This sequence encodes CASSLGAGVLFYEQYF. The gene calls are TRBV11-2 and TRBJ2-7; 7 bases are a match to TRBD2. This CDR3 has 16 residues. The junction had 9 bases not matched to a gene; V was cut back by 1 base and J by 3 bases. The germline CDR1 and CDR2 sequences are SGHAT and FQNNGV.

This clone was detected only a few times. The genes are TRBV18 and TRBJ1-5, with D possibly TRBD1 on 5 matching bases. This CDR3 is built from 15 residues. Between the trimmed V and J ends, which lost 4 bases and 4 bases, there was a span of 14 bases. Germline V CDR1 and CDR2: KGHSH, LQKENI. The CDR3 DNA sequence: TGTGCCAGCTCACTTGCAGACAGTCCTAATCAGCCCCAGCATTTT. Amino acid sequence: CASSLADSPNQPQHF. The variable domain in full, with the rest retrieved from reference TRBV18 and TRBJ1-5, is NAGVMQNPRHLVRRRGQEARLRCSPMKGHSHVYWYRQLPEEGLKFMVYLQKENIIDESGMPKERFSAEFPKEGPSILRIQQVVRGDSAAYFCASSLADSPNQPQHFGDGTRLSIL.

This clone was counted a single time. The chain uses TRBV7-9 and TRBJ2-1, with 10 positions matching TRBD2. Looked up from germline, CDR1 is SEHNR and CDR2 is FQNEAQ (reference sequence). CDR3 size: 13 residues. After removal of 5 bases from V and 10 bases from J, the junction contained 5 bases not matched to a gene. The CDR3 loop is CASSKGLAPEQFF. CDR3 DNA sequence: TGTGCCAGCAGCAAGGGACTAGCGCCAGAGCAGTTCTTC.

The chain employs TRBV7-9 and TRBJ2-2; 8 bases line up with TRBD2. V gave up 6 bases and J gave up 1 base; unmatched junction bases: 1. The CDR3 runs to 14 residues. Germline values: CDR1 SEHNR, CDR2 FQNEAQ (reference sequence). The CDR3 spells CASRLAENTGELFF. The CDR3, as DNA: TGTGCCAGCAGACTAGCGGAGAACACCGGGGAGCTGTTTTTT.

V is TRBV3-1 (or the pseudogene TRBV3-2) and J is TRBJ2-7, with a tentative D call TRBD2 (6 bases). Trimming removed 1 base at V and 0 bases at J, with 10 bases between. The CDR3 consists of 15 residues. Germline V gene sequence: CDR1 LGHDT, CDR2 YNNKEL (reference sequence). In DNA form, the CDR3 reads TGTGCCAGCAGCCAAGGCGGGATGAACTCCTACGAGCAGTACTTC. Translation: CASSQGGMNSYEQYF.

The V gene is TRBV7-9, the J gene TRBJ1-4, with 10 bases matching TRBD1. The CDR3 has 15 amino acids. Trimming cost V 5 bases and J 6 bases; bases outside gene matches: 6. The germline gives CDR1 SEHNR, CDR2 FQNEAQ (reference sequence). The CDR3 region is CASSLPGQGYEKLFF. CDR3 DNA: TGTGCCAGCAGCCTCCCGGGACAGGGGTATGAAAAACTGTTTTTT.

This chain connects TRBV9 to TRBJ1-4; D is uncertain. This CDR3 has 15 residues. V was cut by 1 base and J by 0 bases, with 7 bases left in between. Per the germline V gene, CDR1 is SGDLS and CDR2 is YYNGEE. The CDR3, as DNA: TGTGCCAGCAGCGTATCGGGTGCAACTAATGAAAAACTGTTTTTT. As protein: CASSVSGATNEKLFF.

This CDR3 reads CASSLVGRTGELFF. In DNA, the CDR3 is TGTGCCAGCAGCTTGGTTGGTAGAACCGGGGAGCTGTTTTTT. The chain carries TRBV5-4 and TRBJ2-2, with D unclear. Trimming left V 0 bases short and J 5 bases short, with 8 bases between. Germline CDR1 is SGHNT and CDR2 is YYREEE (reference sequence). This CDR3 is 14 amino acids long.

This rearrangement joins TRBV21-1 to TRBJ2-2; the DNA was not compared with TRBD1, the D call given in the table. TRBV21-1 is designated a pseudogene. The CDR3 runs 15 residues. CDR3 nucleotides: TGTGCCAGCACCCAAGGACAGGGGAACACCGGGGAGCTGTTTTTT. Residues: CASTQGQGNTGELFF.

The rearrangement uses TRBV9 and TRBJ2-2, with D perhaps TRBD1 (8 bases). CDR1 and CDR2 (germline): SGDLS, YYNGEE. The length of the CDR3 is 18 residues. V was trimmed by 2 bases and J by 1 base, leaving 18 bases between them. In nucleotides, the CDR3 is TGTGCCAGCAGCGTCCCAACGGGAGGACAGGGGAACACCGGGGAGCTGTTTTTT. This gives the protein CASSVPTGGQGNTGELFF.

J is TRBJ2-1 and V is TRBV12-5; 12 bases agree with TRBD2. The CDR3 loop spans 15 amino acids. V lost 6 bases and J lost 4; bases outside the gene matches: 4. The germline CDR1 and CDR2 sequences are LGHNT and FRNRAP. Written as DNA, the CDR3 is TGTGCTAGTGGGCTAGCGGGAGGGTGGTACAATGAGCAGTTCTTC. It translates to CASGLAGGWYNEQFF.

The chain employs TRBV11-3 and TRBJ1-1, with a possible D match to TRBD1 (5 bases). Germline V gives CDR1 SGHNT, CDR2 YENEEA. The CDR3 extends over 15 amino acids. Trimming stripped 1 base from V and 4 bases from J, with 13 bases between. The CDR3 DNA follows: TGTGCCAGCAGCTTAGGGAAGGGGCTGGGCACTGAAGCTTTCTTT. This gives the protein CASSLGKGLGTEAFF. Variable domain in full (rest from reference TRBV11-3 and TRBJ1-1): EAGVVQSPRYKIIEKKQPVAFWCNPISGHNTLYWYLQNLGQGPELLIRYENEEAVDDSQLPKDRFSAERLKGVDSTLKIQPAELGDSAVYLCASSLGKGLGTEAFFGQGTRLTVV.

This chain joins TRBV19 and TRBJ2-1; perhaps TRBD1 as D (6 bases). The CDR3 is 16 residues long. V was trimmed by 7 bases and J by 10 bases, leaving 26 bases between them. Germline values: CDR1 LNHDA, CDR2 SQIVND (reference sequence). Written as DNA, the CDR3 is TGTGCCAGTATGTCAGGGGAGACCTTCCGCTTGGAGGAGCAGTTCTTC. Translation: CASMSGETFRLEEQFF.

The gene calls are TRBV2 and TRBJ2-1, with 8 bases lining up with TRBD2. This CDR3 contains 13 residues. The J segment lost 4 bases and the V segment lost 8 bases, leaving 4 bases of the junction unmatched. The germline CDR1 and CDR2 sequences are SNHLY and FYNNEI. This chain's CDR3 is CASGLATYNEQFF. The CDR3 DNA sequence: TGTGCCAGCGGACTAGCAACTTACAATGAGCAGTTCTTC. Complete variable domain (other parts from reference TRBV2 and TRBJ2-1): EPEVTQTPSHQVTQMGQEVILRCVPISNHLYFYWYRQILGQKVEFLVSFYNNEISEKSEIFDDQFSVERPDGSNFTLKIRSTKLEDSAMYFCASGLATYNEQFFGPGTRLTVL.

Notes on this clone: The same CDR3 also results from other DNA sequences found in this sample. The chain recombines TRBV15 with TRBJ2-2; perhaps TRBD2 as D (6 bases). This CDR3 is built from 15 residues. Germline V CDR1 and CDR2: LNHNV, YYDKDF (reference sequence). V was cut by 1 base and J by 1 base, with 7 bases left in between. The CDR3 reads CATSRVGGNTGELFF. The CDR3, as DNA: TGTGCCACCAGCAGAGTCGGGGGGAACACCGGGGAGCTGTTTTTT.

The table lists this clone with a count of one. An end of the junction differs from the germline gene, which may be a read error. This chain connects TRBV7-7 to TRBJ2-7; no reliable D call. The CDR3 consists of 19 residues. Germline V gene lookup returns CDR1 SSHAT and CDR2 FNYEAQ (reference sequence). The CDR3 region is CASSYPRYQGAPSSYEQYF. DNA for the CDR3: TGTGCTAGCAGCTACCCTCGATATCAAGGAGCCCCGAGTTCCTACGAGCAGTACTTC.

The chain recombines TRBV2 with TRBJ2-7; the D gene is possibly TRBD1 (6 bases). Germline V gene sequence: CDR1 SNHLY, CDR2 FYNNEI. V gave up 7 bases and J gave up 2 bases, with 15 bases separating them. The CDR3 contains 14 residues. The CDR3 sequence is CASISRDTAYEQYF. The CDR3 DNA follows: TGTGCCAGCATTTCCCGGGACACCGCCTACGAGCAGTACTTC. Using reference TRBV2 and TRBJ2-7 for the parts outside the CDR3, the full variable domain is EPEVTQTPSHQVTQMGQEVILRCVPISNHLYFYWYRQILGQKVEFLVSFYNNEISEKSEIFDDQFSVERPDGSNFTLKIRSTKLEDSAMYFCASISRDTAYEQYFGPGTRLTVT.

The gene calls are TRBV7-3 and TRBJ2-2, with 9 bases fitting TRBD1. Germline-derived CDR1 and CDR2 are SGHTA and FQGTGA. J gave up 5 bases and V 4 bases, and 14 bases lay outside the gene matches. This CDR3 contains 18 residues. CDR3 in DNA: TGTGCCAGCAGCTCGGCGACAGGGGGTTACGGGGTGACCGGGGAGCTGTTTTTT. This codes for CASSSATGGYGVTGELFF.

The V and J genes are TRBV5-1 and TRBJ2-1; 16 positions agree with TRBD2. CDR1 is SGHRS and CDR2 is YFSETQ in the germline V gene. J gave up 14 bases and V 6 bases, and 32 bases lay outside the gene matches. The CDR3 has 22 amino acids. CDR3 bases: TGCGCCAGCACCTCAAGTTCTCGGACAGAAAACGCCGGGACTAGCGGGAGGGCCTTGGAGTTCTTC. Its translation is CASTSSSRTENAGTSGRALEFF. Looking up the rest from reference TRBV5-1 and TRBJ2-1 gives the full variable domain: KAGVTQTPRYLIKTRGQQVTLSCSPISGHRSVSWYQQTPGQGLQFLFEYFSETQRNKGNFPGRFSGRQFSNSRSEMNVSTLELGDSALYLCASTSSSRTENAGTSGRALEFFGPGTRLTVL.

The V and J genes are TRBV2 and TRBJ1-4; D perhaps matches TRBD1 (6 bases). The CDR3 has 15 amino acids. Germline CDR1 and CDR2: SNHLY and FYNNEI. The V end lost 5 bases, the J end lost 5 bases, and 15 bases lay between the germline ends. The CDR3: CASSTPGQRNEKLFF. CDR3 in DNA: TGTGCCAGCAGTACTCCCGGACAGAGGAATGAAAAACTGTTTTTT.

As concerns this clone: Within the sample, other DNA sequences also encode this same CDR3. The gene calls are TRBV30 and TRBJ1-5; 8 bases map to TRBD1. In germline, CDR1 is GTSNPN, CDR2 SVGIG (reference sequence). Losses at the gene ends were 0 bases for V and 6 bases for J; bases not matched to a gene: 1. The CDR3 has 13 residues. CDR3 amino acids: CAWSVQGGQPQHF. DNA of the CDR3: TGTGCCTGGAGTGTACAGGGGGGTCAGCCCCAGCATTTT.

V usage is TRBV23-1 and J usage is TRBJ1-5; 10 bases are a match to TRBD1. TRBV23-1 is an ORF, with its function uncertain. The junction had 13 bases not matched to a gene; V was cut back by 2 bases and J by 0 bases. The CDR3 is 20 amino acids. CDR3 in DNA: TGCGCCAGCAGTCAAAAGGGGGTCGGGACAGGGGCCTGTAGCAATCAGCCCCAGCATTTT. Its protein is CASSQKGVGTGACSNQPQHF.

This clone showed up just once. The CDR3: CASSVVGSGYTF. Written as DNA, the CDR3 is TGTGCCAGCAGCGTAGTCGGGAGTGGCTACACCTTC. This chain uses TRBV9 with TRBJ1-2, with D unclear. The V end lost 0 bases, the J end lost 7 bases, and 7 bases lay between the germline ends. CDR3 size: 12 residues. The germline V gene encodes CDR1 SGDLS and CDR2 YYNGEE.

The chain links TRBV7-9 to TRBJ1-2; 11 bases are shared with TRBD1. CDR3 size: 15 residues. Germline CDR1 reads SEHNR; CDR2 reads FQNEAQ (reference sequence). Trimming took 5 bases from V and 4 from J; bases not matched to a gene: 6. CDR3 sequence: CASSPVGTGGYGYTF. The DNA for the CDR3 is TGTGCCAGCAGCCCAGTGGGGACAGGGGGCTATGGCTACACCTTC.